The 10 T cell receptor beta chains in this list originate from one sample, sequenced in a study of human T cells and chemical hapten exposure. As for time point: patch test 2, 6 weeks after DPC sensitization. Indicated treatment: therapeutic diphenylcyclopropenone sensitization with weekly scalp DPC. TCRdb re-analysed the RACE reads in MiXCR, keeping a single row per CDR3 protein. Of some 81,000 distinct CDR3 sequences in the sample, approximately 10% are singletons; the top ten hold around 1.5%. The sample was whole blood, taken in connection with sensitization to the hapten diphenylcyclopropenone (DPC). Source of these receptors: a man younger than 30 with alopecia areata. Some clones in this sample may be carry-over from other donors' samples.

The V and J genes are TRBV6-2 or TRBV6-3 and TRBJ1-5, with TRBD1 matching 9 bases. The V gene's germline CDR1 is MNHEY and CDR2 SVGEGT. J was trimmed by 0 bases and V by 6 bases; bases with no gene match: 6. The CDR3 extends over 16 amino acids. The CDR3 sequence is CASRPTGGYSNQPQHF. CDR3 nucleotide sequence: TGTGCCAGCAGACCTACAGGGGGCTATAGCAATCAGCCCCAGCATTTT.

This clonotype was observed many times. The chain couples TRBV5-1 to TRBJ2-2, with 12 nucleotides matching TRBD2. Germline loops: CDR1 SGHRS, CDR2 YFSETQ. This CDR3 has 19 residues. V dropped 0 bases and J dropped 0; count of bases not matched to a gene: 6. The chain's CDR3 is CASSLGLAGAPTNTGELFF. Here the CDR3 DNA reads TGCGCCAGCAGCTTGGGACTAGCGGGGGCCCCGACGAACACCGGGGAGCTGTTTTTT. The variable domain in full, completed from reference TRBV5-1 and TRBJ2-2, reads KAGVTQTPRYLIKTRGQQVTLSCSPISGHRSVSWYQQTPGQGLQFLFEYFSETQRNKGNFPGRFSGRQFSNSRSEMNVSTLELGDSALYLCASSLGLAGAPTNTGELFFGEGSRLTVL.

This clonotype has ten or more counts. This chain joins TRBV7-9 and TRBJ1-2, with 9 bases aligning to TRBD1. The J segment lost 7 bases and the V segment lost 4 bases, leaving 13 bases of the junction unmatched. This CDR3 has 16 amino acids. Germline V gives CDR1 SEHNR, CDR2 FQNEAQ (reference sequence). The CDR3 DNA sequence: TGTGCCAGCAGCTCCCCGGGACAGGGTCCTCGTATTGGCTACACCTTC. This gives the protein CASSSPGQGPRIGYTF.

This clonotype turned up a few times. The chain employs TRBV11-2 and TRBJ2-3, with TRBD2 identical over 7 bases. Germline V gene sequence: CDR1 SGHAT, CDR2 FQNNGV. The V and J ends lost 2 bases and 4 bases, in that order; junction bases with no gene match: 9. The CDR3 sequence is 16 residues long. CDR3 in DNA: TGTGCCAGCAGCTTAAGGACTAGTAATAGGGCAGATACGCAGTATTTT. This gives the protein CASSLRTSNRADTQYF.

There are many counts of this clonotype. The chain carries TRBV18 and TRBJ2-7; D unresolved. The CDR3 extends over 13 amino acids. Germline V lookup: CDR1 KGHSH, CDR2 LQKENI. Trimming pared 4 bases from V and 0 bases from J, leaving 7 bases between. CDR3 loop: CASSLRSSYEQYV. The CDR3 bases are TGTGCCAGCTCACTTAGGAGCTCCTACGAGCAGTACGTC.

This clonotype showed up just a few times. The rearrangement joins TRBV20-1 to TRBJ2-1, with a possible D match to TRBD2 (6 bases). Trimming shortened V by 1 base and J by 5 bases, and 12 bases separated the two germline ends. Germline V gene sequence: CDR1 DFQATT, CDR2 SNEGSKA (reference sequence). The CDR3 has 14 amino acids. CDR3 region: CSARVGTSHNEQFF. The DNA for the CDR3 is TGCAGTGCTAGAGTGGGGACTTCCCACAATGAGCAGTTCTTC.

This clonotype came up many times. This chain connects TRBV15 to TRBJ2-4, with 7 bases matching TRBD1. The trim removed 6 bases at V and 3 bases at J, leaving 8 bases unmatched. The CDR3 length is 15 residues. CDR1 is LNHNV, CDR2 YYDKDF, per germline (reference sequence). CDR3 in DNA: TGTGCCACCAGTCCGACAGGGTTTGGCAAAAACATTCAGTACTTC. This gives the protein CATSPTGFGKNIQYF.

Many counts were recorded for this clonotype. This chain links TRBV7-2 with TRBJ2-5; D remains unclear. V was cut by 1 base and J by 6 bases, with 9 bases left in between. CDR1 and CDR2 from the germline V gene are SGHTA and FQGNSA. The CDR3 runs 13 residues. As DNA, the CDR3 is TGTGCCAGCAGCTTAGAGTCTGGGAAGACCCAGTACTTC. This gives the protein CASSLESGKTQYF.

This clonotype was observed once. The chain joins TRBV6-2 or TRBV6-3 to TRBJ2-5, with D uncertain. Trimming shortened V by 2 bases and J by 1 base, and 8 bases separated the two germline ends. Germline assignment: CDR1 MNHEY and CDR2 SVGEGT. This CDR3 comprises 14 residues. CDR3 sequence: CASSYVGTQETQYF. CDR3 in DNA: TGTGCCAGCAGTTACGTCGGAACCCAAGAGACCCAGTACTTC.

The CDR3 DNA reads as TGCAGTGCTAGAAACCCAGGAGGGATCAATCAGCCCCAGCATTTT. Its protein product is CSARNPGGINQPQHF. This chain joins TRBV20-1 and TRBJ1-5, with no clear D. The CDR3 runs to 15 residues. The germline CDR1 and CDR2 sequences are DFQATT and SNEGSKA (reference sequence). Trimming took 2 bases from V and 3 from J, leaving 14 bases between them.